This TCR beta chain is drawn from a study of spatial heterogeneity in lung cancer. MiXCR, run by TCRdb on the 5' RACE reads, gives a single entry per CDR3 protein. The sample gives 12,000 or so distinct CDR3 sequences, around 15% of which show up once; roughly 2.3% is in the top ten. This clonotype was seen at least ten times. This sample's time point: sample taken at primary tumor resection. Unsorted whole RNA from tumor, nontumor lung or frozen PBMC underwent sequencing. The donors were 72 patients with non-small cell lung cancer that was early-stage and untreated. CDR1 is SGHDT and CDR2 is YYEEEE in the germline V gene. With V trimmed by 4 bases and J by 5 bases, 8 bases remained unmatched. This CDR3 is 14 amino acids long.

Sequencing used PBMCs, obtained at surgery. The sequence was obtained from a female donor with early-stage non-small cell lung cancer. This rearrangement joins TRBV5-6 to TRBJ2-5, with 7 bases lining up with TRBD1. The chain's CDR3 is CASSPTGAGETQYF. In DNA form, the CDR3 reads TGTGCCAGCAGCCCCACAGGGGCCGGGGAGACCCAGTACTTC.